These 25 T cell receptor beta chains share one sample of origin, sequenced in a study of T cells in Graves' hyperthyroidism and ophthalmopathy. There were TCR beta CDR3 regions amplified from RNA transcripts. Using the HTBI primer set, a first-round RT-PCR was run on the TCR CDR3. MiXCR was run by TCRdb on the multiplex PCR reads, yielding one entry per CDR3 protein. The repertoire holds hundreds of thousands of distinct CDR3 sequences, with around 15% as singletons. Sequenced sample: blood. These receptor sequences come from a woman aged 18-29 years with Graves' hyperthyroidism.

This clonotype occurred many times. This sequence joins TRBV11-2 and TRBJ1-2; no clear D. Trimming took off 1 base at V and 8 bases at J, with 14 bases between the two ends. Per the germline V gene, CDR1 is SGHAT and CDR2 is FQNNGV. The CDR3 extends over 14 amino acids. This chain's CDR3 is CASSLGLGAGGYTF. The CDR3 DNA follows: TGTGCCAGCAGCTTAGGTCTTGGAGCCGGGGGCTACACCTTC. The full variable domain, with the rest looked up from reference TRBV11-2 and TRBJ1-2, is EAGVAQSPRYKIIEKRQSVAFWCNPISGHATLYWYQQILGQGPKLLIQFQNNGVVDDSQLPKDRFSAERLKGVDSTLKIQPAKLEDSAVYLCASSLGLGAGGYTFGSGTRLTVV.

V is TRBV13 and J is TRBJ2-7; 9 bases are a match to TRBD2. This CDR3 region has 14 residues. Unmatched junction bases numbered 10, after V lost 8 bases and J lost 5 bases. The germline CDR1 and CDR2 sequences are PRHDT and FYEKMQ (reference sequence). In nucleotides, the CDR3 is TGTGCCAGCTGTCCTAGCGGGGCATTCCACGAGCAGTACTTC. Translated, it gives CASCPSGAFHEQYF.

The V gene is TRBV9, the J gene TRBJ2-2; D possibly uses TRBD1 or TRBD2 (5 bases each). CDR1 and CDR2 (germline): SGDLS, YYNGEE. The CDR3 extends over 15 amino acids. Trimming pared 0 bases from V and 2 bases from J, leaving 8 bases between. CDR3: CASSVDGGNTGELFF. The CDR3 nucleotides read TGTGCCAGCAGCGTAGATGGGGGTAACACCGGGGAGCTGTTTTTT.

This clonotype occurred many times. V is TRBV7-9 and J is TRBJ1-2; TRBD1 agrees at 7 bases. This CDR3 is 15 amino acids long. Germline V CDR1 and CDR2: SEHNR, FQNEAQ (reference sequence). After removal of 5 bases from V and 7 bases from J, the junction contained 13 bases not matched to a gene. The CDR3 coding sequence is TGTGCCAGCAGCCCGATGGGACAGCTACTACGTGGCTACACCTTC. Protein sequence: CASSPMGQLLRGYTF.

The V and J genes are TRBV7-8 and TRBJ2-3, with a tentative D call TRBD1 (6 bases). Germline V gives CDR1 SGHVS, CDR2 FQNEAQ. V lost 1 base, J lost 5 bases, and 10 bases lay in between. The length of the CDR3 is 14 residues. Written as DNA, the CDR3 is TGTGCCAGCAGCTTAGACGGGACACTAGATACGCAGTATTTT. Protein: CASSLDGTLDTQYF.

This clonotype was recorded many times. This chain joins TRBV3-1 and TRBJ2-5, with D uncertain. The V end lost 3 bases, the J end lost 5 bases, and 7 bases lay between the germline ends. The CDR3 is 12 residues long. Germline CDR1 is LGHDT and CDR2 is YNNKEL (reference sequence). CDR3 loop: CASSHVSETQYF. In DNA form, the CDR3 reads TGTGCCAGCAGCCACGTGAGCGAGACCCAGTACTTC.

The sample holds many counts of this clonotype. CDR3 loop: CASSIRGSNQPQHF. In DNA, the CDR3 is TGTGCCAGCAGTATTCGAGGTAGCAATCAGCCCCAGCATTTT. The chain employs TRBV12-3 or TRBV12-4 and TRBJ1-5; D not certain. The CDR3 has 14 residues. Trimming removed 5 bases at V and 0 bases at J, with 8 bases between.

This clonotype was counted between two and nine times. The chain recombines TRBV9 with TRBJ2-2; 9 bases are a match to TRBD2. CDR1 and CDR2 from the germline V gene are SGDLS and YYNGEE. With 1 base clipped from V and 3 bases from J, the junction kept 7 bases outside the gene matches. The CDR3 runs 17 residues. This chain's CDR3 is CASSVLPTSGYTGELFF. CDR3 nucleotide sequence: TGTGCCAGCAGCGTACTCCCGACTAGCGGATACACCGGGGAGCTGTTTTTT.

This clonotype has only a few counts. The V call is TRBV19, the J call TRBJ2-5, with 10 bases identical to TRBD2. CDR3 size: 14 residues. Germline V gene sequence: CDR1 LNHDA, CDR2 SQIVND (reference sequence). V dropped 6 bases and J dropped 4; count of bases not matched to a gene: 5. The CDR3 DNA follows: TGTGCCAGTAGCACTAGCGGGAACGGAGAGACCCAGTACTTC. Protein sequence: CASSTSGNGETQYF.

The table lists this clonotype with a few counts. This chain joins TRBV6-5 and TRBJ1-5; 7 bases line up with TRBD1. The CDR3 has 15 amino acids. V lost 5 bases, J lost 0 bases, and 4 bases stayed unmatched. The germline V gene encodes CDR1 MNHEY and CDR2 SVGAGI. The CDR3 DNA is TGTGCCAGCAGTCAGGGGGTGTCTAGCAATCAGCCCCAGCATTTT. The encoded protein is CASSQGVSSNQPQHF.

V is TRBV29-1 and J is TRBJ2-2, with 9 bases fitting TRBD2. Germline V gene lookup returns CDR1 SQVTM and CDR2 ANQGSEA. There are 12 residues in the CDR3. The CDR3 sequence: CAVAGGPGELFF. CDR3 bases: TGCGCCGTTGCGGGGGGGCCCGGGGAGCTGTTTTTT.

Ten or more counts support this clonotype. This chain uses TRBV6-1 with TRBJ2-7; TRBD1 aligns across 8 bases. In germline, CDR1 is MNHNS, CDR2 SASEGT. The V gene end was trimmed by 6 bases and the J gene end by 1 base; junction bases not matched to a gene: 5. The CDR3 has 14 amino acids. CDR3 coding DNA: TGTGCCAGCAGCGACAGGGGTCGATCCTACGAGCAGTACTTC. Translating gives CASSDRGRSYEQYF.

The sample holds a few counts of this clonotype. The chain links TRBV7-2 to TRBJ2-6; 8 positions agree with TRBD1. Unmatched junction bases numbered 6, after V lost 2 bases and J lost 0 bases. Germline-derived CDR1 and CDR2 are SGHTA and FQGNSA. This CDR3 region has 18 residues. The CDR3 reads CASSLLGTGLSGANVLTF. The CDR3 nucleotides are TGTGCCAGCAGCTTATTGGGGACAGGACTCTCTGGGGCCAACGTCCTGACTTTC.

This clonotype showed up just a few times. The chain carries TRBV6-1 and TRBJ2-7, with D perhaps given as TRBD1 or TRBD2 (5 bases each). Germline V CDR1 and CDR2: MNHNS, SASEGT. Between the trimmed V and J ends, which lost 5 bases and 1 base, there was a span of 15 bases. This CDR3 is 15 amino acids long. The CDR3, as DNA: TGTGCCAGCAGTTCCCGGGACGGCCAATCCTACGAGCAGTACTTC. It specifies CASSSRDGQSYEQYF.

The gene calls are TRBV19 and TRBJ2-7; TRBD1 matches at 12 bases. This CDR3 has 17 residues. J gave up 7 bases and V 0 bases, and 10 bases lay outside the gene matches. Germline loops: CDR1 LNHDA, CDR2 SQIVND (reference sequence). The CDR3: CASSIDRRDRGRLEQYF. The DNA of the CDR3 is TGTGCCAGTAGTATAGATCGCCGGGACAGGGGGCGCCTAGAGCAGTACTTC.

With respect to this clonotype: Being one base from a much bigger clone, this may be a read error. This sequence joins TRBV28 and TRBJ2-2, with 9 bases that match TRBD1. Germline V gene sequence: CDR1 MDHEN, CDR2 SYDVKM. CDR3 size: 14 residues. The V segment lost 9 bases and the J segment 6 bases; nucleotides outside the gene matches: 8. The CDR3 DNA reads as TGTGCCAGACCTACAGGGGGCACTGCCGGGGAGCTGTTTTTT. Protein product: CARPTGGTAGELFF. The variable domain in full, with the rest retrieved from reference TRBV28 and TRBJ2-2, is DVKVTQSSRYLVKRTGEKVFLECVQDMDHENMFWYRQDPGLGLRLIYFSYDVKMKEKGDIPEGYSVSREKKERFSLILESASTNQTSMYLCARPTGGTAGELFFGEGSRLTVL.

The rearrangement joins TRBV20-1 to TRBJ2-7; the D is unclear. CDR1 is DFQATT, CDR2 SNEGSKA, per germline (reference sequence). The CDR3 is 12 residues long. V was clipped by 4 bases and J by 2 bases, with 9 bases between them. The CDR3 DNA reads TGCAGTGCTACGGTGAGAGCCTACGAGCAGTACTTC. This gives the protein CSATVRAYEQYF.

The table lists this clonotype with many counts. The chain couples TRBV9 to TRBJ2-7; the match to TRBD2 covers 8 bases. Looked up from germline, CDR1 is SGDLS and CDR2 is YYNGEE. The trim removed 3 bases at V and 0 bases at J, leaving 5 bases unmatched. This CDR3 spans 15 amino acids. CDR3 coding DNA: TGTGCCAGCAGCGCCGGGGGGGCTAGCTCCTACGAGCAGTACTTC. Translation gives CASSAGGASSYEQYF.

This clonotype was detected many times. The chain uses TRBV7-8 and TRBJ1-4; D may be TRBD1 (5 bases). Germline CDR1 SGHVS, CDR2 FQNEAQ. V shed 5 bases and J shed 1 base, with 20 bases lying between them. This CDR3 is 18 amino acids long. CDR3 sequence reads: CASSRIGRVWITNEKLFF. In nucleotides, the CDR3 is TGTGCCAGCAGCCGTATTGGCAGGGTTTGGATAACTAATGAAAAACTGTTTTTT.

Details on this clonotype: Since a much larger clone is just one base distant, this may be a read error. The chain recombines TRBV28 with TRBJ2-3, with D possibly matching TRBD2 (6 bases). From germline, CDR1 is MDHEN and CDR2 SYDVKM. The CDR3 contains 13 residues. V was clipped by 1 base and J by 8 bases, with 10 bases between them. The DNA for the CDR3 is TGTGCCAGCAGTTTATCGGGGGATCCTACGCAGTATTTT. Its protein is CASSLSGDPTQYF.

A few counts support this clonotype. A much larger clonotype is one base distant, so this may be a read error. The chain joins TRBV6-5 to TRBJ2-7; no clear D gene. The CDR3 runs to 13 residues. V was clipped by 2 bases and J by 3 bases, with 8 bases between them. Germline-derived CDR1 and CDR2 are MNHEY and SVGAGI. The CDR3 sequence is CASSYGTFYEQYF. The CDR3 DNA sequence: TGTGCCAGCAGTTACGGTACTTTCTACGAGCAGTACTTC.

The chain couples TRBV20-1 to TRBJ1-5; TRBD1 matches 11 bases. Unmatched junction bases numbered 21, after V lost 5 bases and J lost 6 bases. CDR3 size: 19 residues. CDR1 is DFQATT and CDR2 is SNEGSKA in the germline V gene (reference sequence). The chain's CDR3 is CSAHPQRITGTGGFQPQHF. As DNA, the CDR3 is TGCAGTGCTCACCCTCAGAGAATAACCGGGACAGGGGGTTTTCAGCCCCAGCATTTT.

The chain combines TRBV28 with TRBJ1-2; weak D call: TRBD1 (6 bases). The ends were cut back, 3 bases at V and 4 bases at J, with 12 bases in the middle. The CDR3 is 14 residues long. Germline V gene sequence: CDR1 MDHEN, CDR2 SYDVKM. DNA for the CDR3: TGTGCCAGCAGTTTTGGGGGCGCAAGCTATGGCTACACCTTC. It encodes CASSFGGASYGYTF.

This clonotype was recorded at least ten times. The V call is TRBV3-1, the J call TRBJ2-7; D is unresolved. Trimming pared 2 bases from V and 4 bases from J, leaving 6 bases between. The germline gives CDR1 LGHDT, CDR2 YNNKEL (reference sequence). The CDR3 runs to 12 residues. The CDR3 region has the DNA TGTGCCAGCAGCCAAATAGGATACGAGCAGTACTTC. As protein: CASSQIGYEQYF.

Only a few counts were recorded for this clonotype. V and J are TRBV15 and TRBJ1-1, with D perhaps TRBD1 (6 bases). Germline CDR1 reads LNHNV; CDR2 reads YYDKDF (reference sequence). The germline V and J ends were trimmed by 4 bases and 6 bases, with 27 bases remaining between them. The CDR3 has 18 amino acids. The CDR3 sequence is CATSTEGYYRARAAEAFF. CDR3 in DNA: TGTGCCACCAGCACTGAGGGGTACTACAGGGCTCGGGCCGCTGAAGCTTTCTTT.